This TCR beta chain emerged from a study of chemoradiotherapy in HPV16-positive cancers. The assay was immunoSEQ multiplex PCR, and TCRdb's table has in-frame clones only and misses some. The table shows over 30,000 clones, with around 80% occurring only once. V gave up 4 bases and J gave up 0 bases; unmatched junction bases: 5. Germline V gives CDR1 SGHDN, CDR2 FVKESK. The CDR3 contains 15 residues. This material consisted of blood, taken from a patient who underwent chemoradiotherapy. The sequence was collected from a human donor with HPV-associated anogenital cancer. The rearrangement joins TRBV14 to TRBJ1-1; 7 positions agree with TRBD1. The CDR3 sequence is CASSLRDRLNTEAFF. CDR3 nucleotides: TGTGCCAGCAGCCTTCGGGACAGATTGAACACTGAAGCTTTCTTT. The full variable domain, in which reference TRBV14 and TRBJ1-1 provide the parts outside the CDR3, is EAGVTQFPSHSVIEKGQTVTLRCDPISGHDNLYWYRRVMGKEIKFLLHFVKESKQDESGMPNNRFLAERTGGTYSTLKVQPAELEDSGVYFCASSLRDRLNTEAFFGQGTRLTVV.